What follows are 21 T cell receptor beta chains derived from one specimen sequenced in a study of regulatory T cells in long-lasting Graves disease. Specified time point: persistent/refractory GD, antithyroid drugs over 5 years with positive TRAb. After RNA was extracted from PBMCs, the TCR library was made from it. Through Arm-PCR of CDR3 regions and iRepertoire HTBI primers, TCR beta libraries were built. A single record per CDR3 protein comes from TCRdb applying MiXCR to the multiplex PCR reads. The table shows approximately 400,000 distinct CDR3 sequences, with 20% to 25% occurring only once. The source material was peripheral blood mononuclear cells (PBMCs), sampled when the disease was refractory, from a patient treated with antithyroid drugs. The receptors were sampled from a woman in her forties with Graves disease.

Details on this clonotype: This may arise from a read error, as a much more abundant clone is one base away. No conserved phenylalanine or tryptophan ends this CDR3, so it is likely a read error. This CDR3 is CASSVTENTEAFS. Here the CDR3 DNA reads TGTGCCAGCAGCGTGACGGAGAACACTGAAGCTTTCTCT. The chain combines TRBV7-3 with TRBJ1-1; no firm D call. V was trimmed by 5 bases and J by 1 base, leaving 8 bases between them. The germline gives CDR1 SGHTA, CDR2 FQGTGA. CDR3 length: 13 residues.

The gene calls are TRBV20-1 and TRBJ2-1; D perhaps matches TRBD2 (7 bases). Germline V gives CDR1 DFQATT, CDR2 SNEGSKA (reference sequence). There are 14 residues in the CDR3. V lost 2 bases and J lost 4, with 12 bases in between. CDR3 loop: CSARSGEGYNEQFF. The CDR3 DNA is TGCAGTGCTAGATCAGGGGAGGGGTACAATGAGCAGTTCTTC.

Ten or more counts support this clonotype. J is TRBJ2-5 and V is TRBV28; D is possibly TRBD1 or TRBD2 (5 bases each). There are 14 residues in the CDR3. V was pared by 3 bases and J by 2 bases, with 10 bases between. The germline V gene has CDR1 MDHEN and CDR2 SYDVKM. CDR3 nucleotide sequence: TGTGCCAGCAGTTTTGGGGGAGCACAAGAGACCCAGTACTTC. It codes for CASSFGGAQETQYF. The whole variable domain, remainder taken from reference TRBV28 and TRBJ2-5, is DVKVTQSSRYLVKRTGEKVFLECVQDMDHENMFWYRQDPGLGLRLIYFSYDVKMKEKGDIPEGYSVSREKKERFSLILESASTNQTSMYLCASSFGGAQETQYFGPGTRLLVL.

Worth noting for this clonotype: A much larger clone is a single base away; this may be a read error. The J gene is TRBJ1-1, the V gene TRBV6-1; perhaps TRBD1 as D (5 bases). In germline, CDR1 is MNHNS, CDR2 SASEGT. The CDR3 contains 15 residues. Trimming pared 3 bases from V and 1 base from J, leaving 12 bases between. The chain's CDR3 is CASSDEGLSNTEAFF. CDR3 DNA: TGTGCCAGCAGTGACGAGGGACTGTCGAACACTGAAGCTTTCTTT.

The chain recombines TRBV28 with TRBJ2-1; no clear D gene. Germline V gene data show CDR1 as MDHEN and CDR2 as SYDVKM. The CDR3 contains 12 residues. V gave up 3 bases and J gave up 6 bases, with 6 bases separating them. The CDR3 sequence: CASSFVVNEQFF. The CDR3 DNA reads as TGTGCCAGCAGTTTTGTCGTCAATGAGCAGTTCTTC. The entire variable domain, with the rest obtained from reference TRBV28 and TRBJ2-1, is as follows: DVKVTQSSRYLVKRTGEKVFLECVQDMDHENMFWYRQDPGLGLRLIYFSYDVKMKEKGDIPEGYSVSREKKERFSLILESASTNQTSMYLCASSFVVNEQFFGPGTRLTVL.

The J gene is TRBJ2-7, the V gene TRBV5-1; 10 bases match TRBD2. The germline V gene encodes CDR1 SGHRS and CDR2 YFSETQ. The CDR3 has 18 amino acids. Trimming removed 3 bases from V and 6 bases from J; junction bases left unmatched: 18. The CDR3 spells CASSSRGTDSGRIREQYF. The CDR3 DNA is TGCGCCAGCAGCTCGAGAGGAACCGATAGCGGGAGGATTCGCGAGCAGTACTTC.

CDR3 amino acids: CSVGDGEAFF. The DNA of the CDR3 is TGCAGTGTAGGGGACGGTGAAGCTTTCTTT. This chain links TRBV20-1 with TRBJ1-1; a possible D gene is TRBD1 (5 bases). V dropped 7 bases and J dropped 7 bases, with 10 bases sitting between them. The germline V gene has CDR1 DFQATT and CDR2 SNEGSKA (reference sequence). This CDR3 is built from 10 residues.

The V call is TRBV2, the J call TRBJ1-2; unclear D gene. Germline V gives CDR1 SNHLY, CDR2 FYNNEI. This CDR3 region has 14 residues. V was clipped by 3 bases and J by 0 bases, with 8 bases between them. CDR3 protein: CASSESPTNYGYTF. CDR3 coding DNA: TGTGCCAGCAGTGAGAGTCCGACTAACTATGGCTACACCTTC.

The rearrangement joins TRBV2 to TRBJ2-1; TRBD2 matches 7 bases. From germline, CDR1 is SNHLY and CDR2 FYNNEI. The CDR3 contains 15 residues. J gave up 7 bases and V 4 bases, and 10 bases lay outside the gene matches. The CDR3 protein is CASSAGLGVGNEQFF. The CDR3, as DNA: TGTGCCAGCAGTGCCGGACTAGGAGTAGGGAATGAGCAGTTCTTC.

The chain carries TRBV6-1 and TRBJ1-1; D not resolved. Trimming took 8 bases from V and 2 from J, leaving 15 bases between them. The germline V gene has CDR1 MNHNS and CDR2 SASEGT. The CDR3 runs to 14 residues. CDR3 in amino acids: CASSRSFSNTEAFF. The CDR3 DNA follows: TGTGCCAGCTCCCGGAGCTTCAGTAACACTGAAGCTTTCTTT.

The chain couples TRBV11-2 to TRBJ2-5; D is possibly TRBD1 or TRBD2 (6 bases each). Trimming cost V 0 bases and J 10 bases, with 15 bases left between them. Germline CDR1 reads SGHAT; CDR2 reads FQNNGV. CDR3 length: 14 residues. Here the CDR3 reads CASSLDPGGTNQYF. The CDR3 DNA reads TGTGCCAGCAGCTTAGATCCTGGGGGGACAAACCAGTACTTC.

The table lists this clonotype with a few counts. The genes are TRBV29-1 and TRBJ2-2; possibly TRBD2 for D (5 bases). Germline values: CDR1 SQVTM, CDR2 ANQGSEA. The CDR3 is made up of 14 amino acids. Trimming removed 3 bases from V and 4 bases from J, with 12 bases in between. The CDR3 sequence: CSVDSPEGTGELFF. CDR3 bases: TGCAGCGTTGACAGCCCCGAGGGCACCGGGGAGCTGTTTTTT.

This clonotype was detected a few times. The rearrangement uses TRBV7-9 and TRBJ2-2; D is tentatively TRBD1 or TRBD2 (5 bases each). Trimming pared 1 base from V and 2 bases from J, leaving 11 bases between. This CDR3 comprises 16 residues. The V gene's germline CDR1 is SEHNR and CDR2 FQNEAQ (reference sequence). The CDR3: CASSLGMGENTGELFF. The CDR3 region has the DNA TGTGCCAGCAGCTTAGGAATGGGGGAAAACACCGGGGAGCTGTTTTTT. The full variable domain, completed using reference TRBV7-9 and TRBJ2-2, is DTGVSQNPRHKITKRGQNVTFRCDPISEHNRLYWYRQTLGQGPEFLTYFQNEAQLEKSRLLSDRFSAERPKGSFSTLEIQRTEQGDSAMYLCASSLGMGENTGELFFGEGSRLTVL.

This clonotype was seen at least ten times. This chain connects TRBV15 to TRBJ1-4; D gene uncertain. The CDR3 runs to 14 residues. The germline gives CDR1 LNHNV, CDR2 YYDKDF (reference sequence). Trimming removed 0 bases at V and 8 bases at J, with 10 bases between. The CDR3 reads CATSRDKAAEKLFF. The CDR3 nucleotides read TGTGCCACCAGCAGAGACAAAGCAGCAGAAAAACTGTTTTTT.

The V call is TRBV20-1, the J call TRBJ2-7; no firm D call. V gave up 3 bases and J gave up 2 bases, with 8 bases separating them. CDR3 length equals 12 residues. The germline CDR1 and CDR2 sequences are DFQATT and SNEGSKA (reference sequence). CDR3: CSASDGTYEQYF. The CDR3 DNA reads as TGCAGTGCTAGTGACGGAACCTACGAGCAGTACTTC.

The V and J genes are TRBV6-5 and TRBJ1-1; tentatively, D is TRBD1 (6 bases). Trimming took 4 bases from V and 6 from J, leaving 12 bases between them. The CDR3 consists of 13 residues. The germline V gene has CDR1 MNHEY and CDR2 SVGAGI. CDR3 sequence: CASSSQRGAEAFF. The CDR3 nucleotides are TGTGCCAGCAGTTCCCAGAGGGGGGCTGAAGCTTTCTTT.

Many counts were recorded for this clonotype. The V gene is TRBV7-8, the J gene TRBJ2-5; D may be TRBD1 or TRBD2 (5 bases each). The CDR3 runs 15 residues. Germline V lookup: CDR1 SGHVS, CDR2 FQNEAQ. Between the trimmed V and J ends, which lost 2 bases and 2 bases, there was a span of 12 bases. As DNA, the CDR3 is TGTGCCAGCAGCTTATCAGGATGGGGGCAAGAGACCCAGTACTTC. It encodes CASSLSGWGQETQYF. Looking up the rest from reference TRBV7-8 and TRBJ2-5 gives the full variable domain: GAGVSQSPRYKVAKRGQDVALRCDPISGHVSLFWYQQALGQGPEFLTYFQNEAQLDKSGLPSDRFFAERPEGSVSTLKIQRTQQEDSAVYLCASSLSGWGQETQYFGPGTRLLVL.

This clonotype was detected many times. CDR3 in amino acids: CASRRQSYYGYTF. CDR3 sequence (DNA): TGTGCCAGCAGGCGACAGAGTTACTATGGCTACACCTTC. This chain connects TRBV28 to TRBJ1-2; D perhaps matches TRBD1 (5 bases). Trimming stripped 6 bases from V and 3 bases from J, with 11 bases between. The CDR3 totals 13 residues. Germline V gives CDR1 MDHEN, CDR2 SYDVKM.

This clonotype was seen more than once but under ten times. The gene calls are TRBV5-1 and TRBJ2-7; 8 positions match TRBD2. This CDR3 spans 14 amino acids. V dropped 4 bases and J dropped 5; count of bases not matched to a gene: 8. Germline V lookup: CDR1 SGHRS, CDR2 YFSETQ. The CDR3 is CASSAGLGLDEQYF. In DNA form, the CDR3 reads TGCGCCAGCAGCGCGGGACTAGGTCTGGACGAGCAGTACTTC.

The chain has TRBV5-1 and TRBJ2-2; 9 bases align to TRBD2. Germline-derived CDR1 and CDR2 are SGHRS and YFSETQ. CDR3 size: 14 residues. V lost 0 bases, J lost 6 bases, and 0 bases stayed unmatched. In DNA, the CDR3 is TGCGCCAGCAGCTTGGCTAGCGGGGCCGGGGAGCTGTTTTTT. Protein: CASSLASGAGELFF.

To note about this clonotype: Just one base apart from a much larger clone, this may be a read error. This rearrangement joins TRBV11-2 to TRBJ2-2; 9 bases map to TRBD2. Trimming removed 7 bases from V and 0 bases from J; junction bases left unmatched: 18. CDR3 length: 20 residues. Germline loops: CDR1 SGHAT, CDR2 FQNNGV. The CDR3 sequence: CASTPRPWSTSGSNTGELFF. CDR3 DNA: TGTGCCAGCACCCCACGCCCATGGTCTACTAGCGGGTCGAACACCGGGGAGCTGTTTTTT. The full variable domain, completed using reference TRBV11-2 and TRBJ2-2, is EAGVAQSPRYKIIEKRQSVAFWCNPISGHATLYWYQQILGQGPKLLIQFQNNGVVDDSQLPKDRFSAERLKGVDSTLKIQPAKLEDSAVYLCASTPRPWSTSGSNTGELFFGEGSRLTVL.